This passage covers 16 T cell receptor beta chains from one sample sequenced in a study of T cell repertoires in aging, cancer and after chemotherapy. The template was genomic DNA from peripheral blood, not RNA. Multiplex touch-down PCR with TRB-A/B primers amplified rearranged V-D-J TRB sequences. TCRdb re-called the multiplex PCR reads with MiXCR, one entry per CDR3 protein. The data contain 9,500 or so distinct CDR3 sequences, less than 30% of them singletons. Source material: blood. These receptors were taken from a human donor in good health.

This clonotype was recorded a few times. The rearrangement uses TRBV5-1 and TRBJ1-4; D might be TRBD1 (6 bases). Trimming left V 0 bases short and J 5 bases short, with 11 bases between. CDR3 length: 15 residues. CDR1 SGHRS and CDR2 YFSETQ come from the germline V gene. The CDR3 bases are TGCGCCAGCAGCTTGGCCGGGCAGGGGAATGAAAAACTGTTTTTT. Translating it yields CASSLAGQGNEKLFF.

The chain combines TRBV6-1 with TRBJ2-1; 10 nucleotides match TRBD2. This CDR3 comprises 16 residues. Germline assignment: CDR1 MNHNS and CDR2 SASEGT. V shed 5 bases, J shed 7 bases, and the junction held 11 bases outside the gene matches. The CDR3 protein is CASSRSVASGGNEQFF. In DNA form, the CDR3 reads TGTGCCAGCAGTAGGTCCGTGGCTAGCGGGGGAAATGAGCAGTTCTTC.

This clonotype appeared a single time. The J gene is TRBJ2-7, the V gene TRBV27, with 7 bases fitting TRBD2. V lost 5 bases to trimming and J lost 4 bases; unmatched junction nucleotides: 17. CDR1 MNHEY and CDR2 SMNVEV come from the germline V gene (reference sequence). The CDR3 consists of 17 residues. The CDR3 nucleotides are TGTGCCAGCAGTGAAGCGCTTTTTCGAGGGAGGGATTACGAGCAGTACTTC. It translates to CASSEALFRGRDYEQYF.

This clonotype was detected once. V gene TRBV4-1 combines with J gene TRBJ2-2; 12 bases are shared with TRBD2. This CDR3 spans 16 amino acids. V dropped 1 base and J dropped 7; count of bases not matched to a gene: 4. The germline V gene encodes CDR1 MGHRA and CDR2 YSYEKL. CDR3 DNA sequence: TGCGCCAGCAGCCAAGGGACTAGCGGGATAAACGGGGAGCTGTTTTTT. Its translation: CASSQGTSGINGELFF.

This clonotype came up a few times. J is TRBJ2-7 and V is TRBV12-3 or TRBV12-4, with 8 bases aligning to TRBD2. Trimming removed 2 bases from V and 4 bases from J; junction bases left unmatched: 4. The CDR3 runs 14 residues. In nucleotides, the CDR3 is TGTGCCAGCAGTTTATCACTAGCGGATTACGAGCAGTACTTC. Translated, it gives CASSLSLADYEQYF.

This rearrangement joins TRBV19 to TRBJ2-7; 8 bases map to TRBD1. From germline, CDR1 is LNHDA and CDR2 SQIVND (reference sequence). The junction had 7 bases not matched to a gene; V was cut back by 4 bases and J by 2 bases. This CDR3 comprises 15 residues. The DNA for the CDR3 is TGTGCCAGTAGTACAAGGGACAGGACTACCTACGAGCAGTACTTC. It translates to CASSTRDRTTYEQYF.

This clonotype was seen only a few times. V is TRBV6-5 and J is TRBJ1-4, with 7 bases lining up with TRBD1. J lost 1 base, V lost 6 bases, and 5 bases had no gene match. The length of the CDR3 is 15 residues. The germline V gene encodes CDR1 MNHEY and CDR2 SVGAGI. DNA for the CDR3: TGTGCCAGCAGAGCTCAGGGGGGAACTAATGAAAAACTGTTTTTT. Protein: CASRAQGGTNEKLFF.

This clonotype is labeled as medium-sized (0.01 to 0.1%). The chain has TRBV6-5 and TRBJ2-7, with 9 bases aligning to TRBD1. The germline CDR1 and CDR2 sequences are MNHEY and SVGAGI. This CDR3 is 16 amino acids long. J gave up 5 bases and V 2 bases, and 10 bases lay outside the gene matches. CDR3 sequence: CASSYPGHRGPNEQYF. CDR3 nucleotide sequence: TGTGCCAGCAGTTACCCTGGTCACAGGGGGCCCAACGAGCAGTACTTC.

In this sample, this clonotype is medium-sized. The chain has TRBV7-2 and TRBJ1-4, with D possibly TRBD1 on 6 matching bases. This CDR3 is built from 15 residues. CDR1 is SGHTA and CDR2 is FQGNSA in the germline V gene. The V gene lost 4 bases and the J gene lost 1 base, with 10 bases spanning the gap. CDR3 in DNA: TGTGCCAGCAGCTCGTACAGGGTAACTAATGAAAAACTGTTTTTT. This encodes CASSSYRVTNEKLFF.

This clonotype rates as medium-sized. The chain carries TRBV29-1 and TRBJ1-1; D is ambiguous. Between the trimmed V and J ends, which lost 3 bases and 13 bases, there was a span of 18 bases. The germline CDR1 and CDR2 sequences are SQVTM and ANQGSEA. The CDR3 extends over 12 amino acids. In DNA form, the CDR3 reads TGCAGCGTTGAGCGGAGCCGGCGGGAGGTTTTCTTT. It yields the protein CSVERSRREVFF. Drawing the rest from reference TRBV29-1 and TRBJ1-1, the complete variable domain is SAVISQKPSRDICQRGTSLTIQCQVDSQVTMMFWYRQQPGQSLTLIATANQGSEATYESGFVIDKFPISRPNLTFSTLTVSNMSPEDSSIYLCSVERSRREVFFGQGTRLTVV.

This clonotype was seen a few times. V gene TRBV19 combines with J gene TRBJ2-3, with TRBD2 matching over 9 bases. CDR1 and CDR2 from the germline V gene are LNHDA and SQIVND (reference sequence). With V trimmed by 1 base and J by 3 bases, 8 bases remained unmatched. The CDR3 runs to 17 residues. CDR3 amino acids: CASSIGSSGSWTDTQYF. DNA of the CDR3: TGTGCCAGTAGTATAGGTAGTAGCGGGAGTTGGACAGATACGCAGTATTTT.

The J gene is TRBJ2-7, the V gene TRBV6-5, with TRBD1 as a possible D gene (5 bases). The CDR3 runs to 14 residues. CDR1 and CDR2 (germline): MNHEY, SVGAGI. V was pared by 4 bases and J by 5 bases, with 15 bases between. The DNA for the CDR3 is TGTGCCAGCAGTTTAGGGGTAGGGGTAAACGAGCAGTACTTC. This codes for CASSLGVGVNEQYF.

This chain uses TRBV5-4 with TRBJ2-7; 10 bases match TRBD1. The CDR3 consists of 14 residues. Germline V gene lookup returns CDR1 SGHNT and CDR2 YYREEE (reference sequence). The CDR3 loop reads CASGSGTGDYEQYF. CDR3 in DNA: TGTGCAAGCGGGTCGGGGACAGGGGACTACGAGCAGTACTTC. The full variable domain, completed using reference TRBV5-4 and TRBJ2-7, is ETGVTQSPTHLIKTRGQQVTLRCSSQSGHNTVSWYQQALGQGPQFIFQYYREEENGRGNFPPRFSGLQFPNYSSELNVNALELDDSALYLCASGSGTGDYEQYFGPGTRLTVT.

This clonotype counts as medium-sized (0.01 to 0.1%). The chain is built from TRBV30 and TRBJ2-6; unclear D gene. V dropped 0 bases and J dropped 0 bases, with 6 bases sitting between them. Germline values: CDR1 GTSNPN, CDR2 SVGIG (reference sequence). The CDR3 covers 15 residues. This chain's CDR3 is CAWSVGSSGANVLTF. In nucleotides, the CDR3 is TGTGCCTGGAGTGTAGGTAGCTCTGGGGCCAACGTCCTGACTTTC.

This clonotype was seen once. This CDR3 is CASSPLPLTSGRVYEQYF. The CDR3 bases are TGTGCCAGCTCACCACTTCCCCTAACTAGCGGGAGGGTTTACGAGCAGTACTTC. The chain links TRBV18 to TRBJ2-7; 13 bases map to TRBD2. The CDR3 consists of 18 residues. Germline-derived CDR1 and CDR2 are KGHSH and LQKENI. V shed 1 base, J shed 4 bases, and the junction held 10 bases outside the gene matches.

This clonotype has a handful of counts. The chain carries TRBV5-4 and TRBJ2-5, with TRBD2 matching over 12 bases. Trimming at V came to 2 bases and at J to 5 bases, leaving 10 bases not matched to a gene. This CDR3 region has 17 residues. Per germline, CDR1 SGHNT and CDR2 YYREEE (reference sequence). CDR3 sequence reads: CASSFPKLAGGLETQYF. CDR3 DNA: TGTGCCAGCAGCTTTCCGAAACTAGCGGGAGGCCTGGAGACCCAGTACTTC. The variable domain in full, with the rest retrieved from reference TRBV5-4 and TRBJ2-5, is ETGVTQSPTHLIKTRGQQVTLRCSSQSGHNTVSWYQQALGQGPQFIFQYYREEENGRGNFPPRFSGLQFPNYSSELNVNALELDDSALYLCASSFPKLAGGLETQYFGPGTRLLVL.